This T cell receptor beta chain is from a study of blood T cell repertoires in COVID-19. In the study's own analysis: Using reference gene primer amplification, nucleated cell counts were estimated. TCRdb keeps only in-frame clones here, not all; method: immunoSEQ multiplex PCR. V and J calls and clone size come straight from that table; D and trimming were deduced from the DNA. The repertoire holds more than 150,000 clones, around 86% seen once, with about 2.6% in the top ten. This CDR3 spans 14 amino acids. V shed 1 base and J 5 bases; nucleotides not matched to a gene: 2. Germline V gives CDR1 LNHNV, CDR2 YYDKDF (reference sequence).

Sample: peripheral blood. V usage is TRBV15 and J usage is TRBJ1-5; 7 nucleotides align to TRBD1. The sequence derives from a man aged 35 to 55 with active or convalescent COVID-19. The CDR3 reads CATSRVRGDQPQHF. CDR3 in DNA: TGTGCCACCAGCAGAGTCAGGGGGGATCAGCCCCAGCATTTT. The full variable domain, with the rest looked up from reference TRBV15 and TRBJ1-5, is DAMVIQNPRYQVTQFGKPVTLSCSQTLNHNVMYWYQQKSSQAPKLLFHYYDKDFNNEADTPDNFQSRRPNTSFCFLDIRSPGLGDTAMYLCATSRVRGDQPQHFGDGTRLSIL.